This is a list of T cell receptor beta chains from one sample in a study of T cell responses to AZD1222 COVID-19 vaccine. The data were produced by immunoSEQ multiplex PCR, yet TCRdb's version contains in-frame clones alone and is incomplete. Altogether under 70,000 clones are present, approximately 80% being singletons, with the ten largest covering around 5%. The input for sequencing was peripheral blood, taken 28 days after the second AZD1222 dose. The source is an adult who received the AZD1222 COVID-19 vaccine. CDR3s include the opening cysteine and the closing phenylalanine or tryptophan. D genes are given only for firm matches. Only part of the rows carry a size: once, few, many, or a class if the clone is expanded.

TRBJ1-2 . TRBV5-6 16 . CASSPGGTPTLHGYTF
TRBJ2-5 . TRBV7-8 17 . CASSLYNRGLGQETQYF
TRBJ2-1 . TRBV28 16 TRBD2 CASTGGGTSGVNEQFF
TRBJ1-1 . TRBV18 15 TRBD1 CASSPPRDRVSEAFF
TRBJ2-5 . TRBV6-5 13 . CASSPTYQETQYF
TRBJ1-2 . TRBV18 15 TRBD1 CASSRRQGRARGYTF
TRBJ1-4 . TRBV9 13 . CASSSGVREKLFF
TRBJ2-5 . TRBV28 15 TRBD1 CASSLPGTVQETQYF
TRBJ1-6 few TRBV6-1 15 TRBD1 CASSEAPQGGSPLHF
TRBJ1-3 . TRBV7-2 16 . CASSFDGRTSGNTIYF
TRBJ1-3 few TRBV28 14 . CASSLWTSGNTIYF
TRBJ2-2 . TRBV20-1 16 . CSASNSAPKNTGELFF
TRBJ1-1 . TRBV14 13 . CASSQGMNTEAFF
TRBJ1-5 . TRBV3-1/TRBV3-2 14 TRBD1 CASSPTGVGQPQHF
TRBJ1-1 few TRBV28 15 . CASSLSERLNTEAFF
TRBJ2-1 . TRBV11-3 11 . CASSGGGQQFF
TRBJ1-4 . TRBV12-3/TRBV12-4 13 . CASSFQGGEKLFF
TRBJ2-1 . TRBV15 17 TRBD2 CATSRYGTSGPYNEQFF
TRBJ1-5 . TRBV20-1 15 . CSASRTGLTGQPQHF
TRBJ1-6 . TRBV25-1 15 . CASSNTGDYNSPLHF
TRBJ1-1 . TRBV29-1 14 TRBD1 CSVGYQGARAEAFF
TRBJ1-3 . TRBV24-1 13 . CATGPDSGNTIYF